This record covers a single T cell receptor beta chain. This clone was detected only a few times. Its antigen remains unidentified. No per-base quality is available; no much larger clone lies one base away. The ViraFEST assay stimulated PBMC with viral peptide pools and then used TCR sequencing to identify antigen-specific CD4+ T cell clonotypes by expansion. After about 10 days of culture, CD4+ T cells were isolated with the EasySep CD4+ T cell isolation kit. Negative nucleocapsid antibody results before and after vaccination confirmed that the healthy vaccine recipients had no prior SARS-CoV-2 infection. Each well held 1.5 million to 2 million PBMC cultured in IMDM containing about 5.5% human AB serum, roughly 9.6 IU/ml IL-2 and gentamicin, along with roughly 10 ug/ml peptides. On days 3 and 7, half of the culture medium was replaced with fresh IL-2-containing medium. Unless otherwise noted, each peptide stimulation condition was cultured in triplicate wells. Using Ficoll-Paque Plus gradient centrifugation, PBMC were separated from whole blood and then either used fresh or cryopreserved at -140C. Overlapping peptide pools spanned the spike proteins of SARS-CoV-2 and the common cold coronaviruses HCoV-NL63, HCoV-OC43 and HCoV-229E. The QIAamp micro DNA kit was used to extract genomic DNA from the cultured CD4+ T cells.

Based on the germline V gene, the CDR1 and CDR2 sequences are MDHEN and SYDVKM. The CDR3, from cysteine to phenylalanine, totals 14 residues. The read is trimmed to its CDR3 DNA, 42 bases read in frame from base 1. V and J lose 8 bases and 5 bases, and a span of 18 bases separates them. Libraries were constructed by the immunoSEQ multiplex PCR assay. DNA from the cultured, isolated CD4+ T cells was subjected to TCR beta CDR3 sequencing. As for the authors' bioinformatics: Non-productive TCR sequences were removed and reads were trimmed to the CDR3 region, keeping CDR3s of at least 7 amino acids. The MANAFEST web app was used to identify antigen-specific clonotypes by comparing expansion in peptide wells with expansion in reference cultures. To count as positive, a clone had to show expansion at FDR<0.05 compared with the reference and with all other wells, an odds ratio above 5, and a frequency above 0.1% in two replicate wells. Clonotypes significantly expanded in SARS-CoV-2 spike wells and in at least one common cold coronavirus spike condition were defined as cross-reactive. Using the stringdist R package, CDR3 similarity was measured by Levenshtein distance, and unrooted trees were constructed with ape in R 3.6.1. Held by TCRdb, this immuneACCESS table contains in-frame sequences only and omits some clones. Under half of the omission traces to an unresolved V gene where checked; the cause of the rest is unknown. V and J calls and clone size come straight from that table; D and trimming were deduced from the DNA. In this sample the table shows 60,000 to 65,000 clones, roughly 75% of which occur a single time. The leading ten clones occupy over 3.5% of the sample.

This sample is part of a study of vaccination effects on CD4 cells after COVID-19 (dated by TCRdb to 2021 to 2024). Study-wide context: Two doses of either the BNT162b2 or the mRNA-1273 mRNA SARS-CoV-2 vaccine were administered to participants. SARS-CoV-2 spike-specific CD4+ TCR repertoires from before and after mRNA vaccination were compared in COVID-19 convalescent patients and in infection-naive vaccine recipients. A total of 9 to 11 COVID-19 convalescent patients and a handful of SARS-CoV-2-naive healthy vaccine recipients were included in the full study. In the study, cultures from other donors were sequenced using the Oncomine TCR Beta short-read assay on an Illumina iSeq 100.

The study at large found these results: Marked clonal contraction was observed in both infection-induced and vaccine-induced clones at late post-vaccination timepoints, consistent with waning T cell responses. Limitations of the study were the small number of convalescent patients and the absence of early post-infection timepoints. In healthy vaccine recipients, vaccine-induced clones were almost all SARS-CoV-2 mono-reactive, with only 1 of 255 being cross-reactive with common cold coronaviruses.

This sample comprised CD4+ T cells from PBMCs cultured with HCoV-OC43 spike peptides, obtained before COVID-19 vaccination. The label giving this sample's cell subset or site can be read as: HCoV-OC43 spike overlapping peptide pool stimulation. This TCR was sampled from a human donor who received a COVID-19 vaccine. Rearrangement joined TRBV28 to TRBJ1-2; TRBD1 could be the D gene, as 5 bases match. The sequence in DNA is TGTGCCAGCTCTCGAGAGACAGCTTATTATGGCTACACCTTC. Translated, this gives CASSRETAYYGYTF.